This T cell receptor beta chain is from a study of blood T cell repertoires in COVID-19. Study-level information: T cells, B-cell-depleted T cells, or PBMCs provided the cDNA or gDNA that served as material.

How the authors handled the data: Nucleated cell counts were estimated from reference gene primer amplification. This table comes from immunoSEQ multiplex PCR, and its TCRdb copy is limited to in-frame clones, with some not included. V and J calls and clone size are those listed in that table; D and trimming were worked out from the DNA. Of tens of thousands of clones listed, nearly 80% are singletons. The CDR3 totals 15 residues. Germline V gene lookup returns CDR1 SEHNR and CDR2 FQNEAQ (reference sequence). The ends lost 1 base at V and 5 bases at J; junction bases unmatched: 3. The clonotype was recovered from a man aged 65 to 85 with COVID-19, enrolled during active disease. The chain employs TRBV7-9 and TRBJ2-2, with 8 bases aligning to TRBD1. The sample taken for sequencing was peripheral blood. The CDR3 nucleotides read TGTGCCAGCAGCTTAGGACAGGGGCTAACCGGGGAGCTGTTTTTT. As protein: CASSLGQGLTGELFF.